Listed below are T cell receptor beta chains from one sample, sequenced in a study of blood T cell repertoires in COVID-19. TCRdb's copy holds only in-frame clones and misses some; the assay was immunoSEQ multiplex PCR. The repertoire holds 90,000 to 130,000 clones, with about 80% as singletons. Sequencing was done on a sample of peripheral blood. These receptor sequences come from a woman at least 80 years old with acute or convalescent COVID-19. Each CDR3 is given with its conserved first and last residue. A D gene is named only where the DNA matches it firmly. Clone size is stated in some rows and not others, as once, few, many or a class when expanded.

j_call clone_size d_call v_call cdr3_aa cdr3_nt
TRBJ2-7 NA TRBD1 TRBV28 CASRSGGGRYEQYF TGTGCCAGCAGGTCAGGGGGTGGACGCTACGAGCAGTACTTC
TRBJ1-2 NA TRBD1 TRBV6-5 CASRADRGYGYTF TGTGCCAGCAGGGCGGACAGGGGCTATGGCTACACCTTC
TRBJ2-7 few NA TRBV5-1 CASSYQSEYEQYF TGCGCCAGCAGCTATCAATCCGAGTACGAGCAGTACTTC
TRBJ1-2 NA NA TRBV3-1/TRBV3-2 CASSQDGGTIGGYTF TGTGCCAGCAGCCAAGATGGCGGTACGATCGGAGGCTACACCTTC
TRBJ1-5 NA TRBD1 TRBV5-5 CASSSDRAKQPQHF TGTGCCAGCAGCTCCGACAGGGCTAAGCAGCCCCAGCATTTT
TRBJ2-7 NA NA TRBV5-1 CASTMGDSAYEQYF TGCGCCAGCACCATGGGGGACTCCGCCTACGAGCAGTACTTC
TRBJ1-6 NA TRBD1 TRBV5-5 CASSPGQVNSPLHF TGTGCCAGCAGCCCCGGACAGGTCAATTCACCCCTCCACTTT
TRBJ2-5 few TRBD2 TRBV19 CASKQNSGRFQETQYF TGTGCCAGTAAGCAAAATAGCGGGAGGTTTCAAGAGACCCAGTACTTC
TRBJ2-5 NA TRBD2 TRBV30 CAFQAGTRKWKTQYF TGTGCCTTTCAAGCCGGGACTAGGAAGTGGAAGACCCAGTACTTC
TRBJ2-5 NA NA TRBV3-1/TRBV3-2 CASSQDGLAVLETQYF TGTGCCAGCAGCCAAGACGGGCTAGCAGTTTTAGAGACCCAGTACTTC
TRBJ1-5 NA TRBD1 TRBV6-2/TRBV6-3 CASSSMTGGGNQPQHF TGTGCCAGCAGTTCGATGACAGGGGGGGGCAATCAGCCCCAGCATTTT
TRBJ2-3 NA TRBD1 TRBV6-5 CASRDGQGASDTQYF TGTGCCAGCAGAGACGGACAGGGGGCATCAGATACGCAGTATTTT
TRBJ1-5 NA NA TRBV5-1 CAPWRGCNQPQHF TGCGCCCCCTGGAGGGGCTGCAATCAGCCCCAGCATTTT
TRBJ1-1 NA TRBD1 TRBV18 CASSPLTGVSTEAFF TGTGCCAGCTCACCTCTTACAGGGGTGAGCACTGAAGCTTTCTTT
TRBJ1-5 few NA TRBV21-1 CASSKVKPGQLNQPQHF TGTGCCAGCAGCAAAGTTAAGCCTGGGCAGCTAAATCAGCCCCAGCATTTT
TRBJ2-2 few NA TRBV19 CASSIGRGIGSGELFF TGTGCCAGTAGTATCGGACGGGGTATAGGCTCCGGGGAGCTGTTTTTT
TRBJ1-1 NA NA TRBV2 CASSLGQRSTEAFF TGTGCCAGCAGCCTCGGACAGCGGAGCACTGAAGCTTTCTTT
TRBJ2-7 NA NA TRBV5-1 CASSLVAGSTYEQYF TGCGCCAGCAGCTTGGTCGCCGGGAGCACCTACGAGCAGTACTTC
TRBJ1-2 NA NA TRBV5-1 CASSPDPQGYGYTF TGCGCCAGCAGCCCTGACCCGCAGGGCTATGGCTACACCTTC
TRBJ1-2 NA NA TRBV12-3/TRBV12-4 CASSVSTGFGYTF TGTGCCAGCAGTGTATCCACAGGGTTTGGCTACACCTTC
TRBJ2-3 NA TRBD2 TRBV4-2 CASNQAGGPSDTQYF TGTGCCAGCAACCAGGCGGGAGGGCCATCAGATACGCAGTATTTT
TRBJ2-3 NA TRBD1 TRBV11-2 CASSPQTGGTDTQYF TGTGCCAGCAGTCCACAAACAGGGGGTACAGATACGCAGTATTTT
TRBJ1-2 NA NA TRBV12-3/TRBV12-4 CASSSSGDYGYTF TGTGCCAGCAGTTCGTCCGGGGACTATGGCTACACCTTC
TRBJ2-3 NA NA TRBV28 CASMEAGSTDTQYF TGTGCCAGTATGGAAGCGGGTAGCACAGATACGCAGTATTTT
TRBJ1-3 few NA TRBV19 CASSTTGDSGNTIYF TGTGCCAGTAGTACAACAGGCGACTCTGGAAACACCATATATTTT
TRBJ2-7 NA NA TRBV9 CASSVEGGEQYF TGTGCCAGCAGCGTAGAAGGCGGCGAGCAGTACTTC
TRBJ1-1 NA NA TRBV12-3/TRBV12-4 CASSADRNTEAFF TGTGCCAGCAGTGCTGACAGGAACACTGAAGCTTTCTTT
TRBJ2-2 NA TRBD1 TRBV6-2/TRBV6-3 CASSRDRVKNTGELFF TGTGCCAGCAGCCGGGACAGGGTAAAGAACACCGGGGAGCTGTTTTTT
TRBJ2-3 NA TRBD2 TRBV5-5 CASSLTSGRGDTQYF TGTGCCAGCAGCTTAACTAGCGGGAGAGGCGATACGCAGTATTTT
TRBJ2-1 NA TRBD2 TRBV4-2 CASSQAPSGQVRYNEQFF TGTGCCAGCAGCCAAGCCCCTAGCGGGCAGGTTAGGTACAATGAGCAGTTCTTC
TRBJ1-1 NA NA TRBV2 CASKPPGGLNTEAFF TGTGCCAGCAAACCACCGGGGGGATTGAACACTGAAGCTTTCTTT
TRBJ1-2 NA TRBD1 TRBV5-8 CASSYWTGPNYGYTF TGTGCCAGCAGCTACTGGACAGGCCCTAACTATGGCTACACCTTC
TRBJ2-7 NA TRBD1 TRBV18 CASSSPETGYEQYF TGTGCCAGCTCAAGCCCGGAGACAGGGTACGAGCAGTACTTC
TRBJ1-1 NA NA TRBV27 CASSSVRGNTEAFF TGTGCCAGCAGTTCGGTCAGGGGGAACACTGAAGCTTTCTTT
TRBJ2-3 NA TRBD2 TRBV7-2 CASSSRAGGDTQYF TGTGCCAGCAGCTCCCGCGCGGGGGGGGATACGCAGTATTTT
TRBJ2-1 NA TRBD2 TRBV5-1 CASSPRTGTSGGEQFF TGCGCCAGCAGCCCAAGGACCGGGACTAGCGGAGGAGAGCAGTTCTTC
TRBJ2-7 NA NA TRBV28 CASSSSSSYEQYF TGTGCCAGCAGTTCCTCGAGCTCCTACGAGCAGTACTTC
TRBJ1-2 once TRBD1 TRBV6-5 CASLWTGRNGYTF TGTGCCAGCCTTTGGACAGGGAGAAATGGCTACACCTTC
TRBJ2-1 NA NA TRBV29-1 CSGRGALYNEQFF TGCAGCGGGAGGGGAGCCCTCTACAATGAGCAGTTCTTC
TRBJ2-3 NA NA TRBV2 CASSEARRTTQTDTQYF TGTGCCAGCAGTGAAGCGCGCAGGACTACACAAACAGATACGCAGTATTTT
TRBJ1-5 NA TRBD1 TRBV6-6 CASSSTGALGNQPQHF TGTGCCAGCAGTTCGACAGGGGCGTTGGGCAATCAGCCCCAGCATTTT
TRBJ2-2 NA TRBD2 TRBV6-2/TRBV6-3 CASSYSTGLAGGPYTGELFF TGTGCCAGCAGTTATTCCACGGGACTAGCGGGAGGGCCATACACCGGGGAGCTGTTTTTT
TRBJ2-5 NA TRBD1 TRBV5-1 CASSWGRGQETQYF TGCGCCAGCAGCTGGGGCAGGGGGCAAGAGACCCAGTACTTC
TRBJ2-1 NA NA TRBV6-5 CASSYQGWTYNEQFF TGTGCCAGCAGTTATCAGGGTTGGACCTACAATGAGCAGTTCTTC
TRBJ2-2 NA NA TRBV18 CASSRGNTGELFF TGTGCCAGCTCAAGGGGGAACACCGGGGAGCTGTTTTTT
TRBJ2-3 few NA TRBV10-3 CAITQGSTDTQYF TGTGCCATCACACAGGGTAGCACAGATACGCAGTATTTT
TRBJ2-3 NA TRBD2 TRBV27 CASSLSRTSGISTDTQYF TGTGCCAGCAGTTTATCTCGGACTAGCGGGATAAGCACAGATACGCAGTATTTT
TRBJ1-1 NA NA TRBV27 CASSLSVASGTEAFF TGTGCCAGCAGTTTATCAGTCGCTTCGGGCACTGAAGCTTTCTTT
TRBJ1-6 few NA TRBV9 CASSQGGDPYNSPLHF TGTGCCAGCAGCCAAGGAGGGGATCCTTATAATTCACCCCTCCACTTT
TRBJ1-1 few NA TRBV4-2 CASSQPSGLNTEAFF TGTGCCAGCAGCCAACCGAGCGGATTGAACACTGAAGCTTTCTTT
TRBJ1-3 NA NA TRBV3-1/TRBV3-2 CASSPGGNTIYF TGTGCCAGCAGCCCGGGAGGAAACACCATATATTTT
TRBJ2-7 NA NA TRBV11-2 CASSLGRVSYEQYF TGTGCCAGCAGCTTAGGGAGGGTTTCCTACGAGCAGTACTTC
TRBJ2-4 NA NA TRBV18 CASSPPWGALAKNIQYF TGTGCCAGCTCACCACCGTGGGGCGCCCTAGCCAAAAACATTCAGTACTTC
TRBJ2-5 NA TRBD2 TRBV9 CASSVGSGSRRETQYF TGTGCCAGCAGCGTAGGCAGCGGGAGCCGGCGGGAGACCCAGTACTTC
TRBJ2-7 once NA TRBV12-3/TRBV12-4 CASSLASVYEQYF TGTGCCAGCAGTTTGGCTAGTGTGTACGAGCAGTACTTC